This TCR beta chain derives from a study of a mutant IDH1 vaccine in newly diagnosed glioma (dated by TCRdb to the early 2020s). With respect to the entire study: Eight vaccinations were administered to patients in weeks 1, 3, 5, 7, 11, 15, 19 and 23, corresponding to visits V03 through V10. Vaccination was initiated 4-6 weeks after radiotherapy alone, or concurrently with temozolomide cycles in the chemotherapy-containing groups. Of the roughly 30 treated patients, 62.5% were male and approximately 38% were female, and the mean age was 40.4 years. Prior to enrollment, patients had been given standard therapy consisting of radiotherapy alone, temozolomide alone, or radiochemotherapy with temozolomide, with the combination given to most patients. Peripheral blood samples were drawn at six visits, namely V03 (baseline), V05, V07, V10, V12 and V13. Longitudinal TCRB deep sequencing was done for 25 treated patients, wherever samples were available for exploratory analyses.

The research as a whole found: Pseudoprogression appeared unrelated to alterations in the top peripheral T cell clonotypes detected by TCRB sequencing. The authors stated that sample limitations prevented analyses of patient blood samples from being reproduced. Availability determined which PBMC samples were chosen for TCRB deep sequencing. Immune responses induced by the vaccine were seen in over 90% of patients across multiple MHC alleles.

Read against the paper, the sample's time point label means: week 11, during vaccination. A 20-mer mutant IDH1 peptide at 300 micrograms in Montanide made up each vaccine dose, which was injected subcutaneously together with topical imiquimod. The donors had newly diagnosed IDH1-mutant astrocytomas of WHO grade 3 or 4 that showed loss of nuclear ATRX. The samples were drawn from NOA16, a multicentre, single-arm, open-label phase I trial in Germany that tested a mutant IDH1 peptide vaccine in humans for the first time. Genomic DNA for TCRB sequencing was isolated from EDTA blood with the DNeasy Blood and Tissue Kit. The library came from the immunoSEQ multiplex PCR assay. Following the manufacturer's protocol, the hsTCRB Kit was used to amplify rearranged TCR beta chain sequences. An Illumina MiSeq was used to sequence the TCRB libraries. Per the source publication's procedure: The kit vendor's proprietary platform handled demultiplexing, trimming and gene mapping. This is the immuneACCESS table as TCRdb keeps it, with only in-frame sequences that have V and J called. A part of the clones is gone; compared with another copy, unresolved V genes explain less than half, and the rest is unexplained. The V and J calls and clone size are taken from that table; D and trimming were inferred from the DNA. The sample table lists approximately 25,000 clones, roughly 80% of them with a count of one. The biggest ten clones account for about 8.2% of the sample.

About this clone: Its specific antigen is unknown. Per-nucleotide qualities are absent, and no much larger clonotype sits a single base away.

CDR1 and CDR2 are read off the germline V gene as SGHDN and FVKESK. V ends up 5 bases short and J 9 bases short, with an unmatched junction base count of 15. The CDR3 numbers 17 residues from cysteine through phenylalanine. The kept DNA is CDR3 alone, 51 bases in frame from the first base. This clonotype was sampled from a woman younger than 30 with glioma. Recombination connected TRBV14 to TRBJ1-6, with 8 junctional bases fitting TRBD1. Material: PBMCs, obtained from a glioma patient whose treatment included an IDH1 peptide vaccine. The CDR3 region: CASSVPPGGVDGSPLHF. The DNA is TGTGCCAGCAGCGTACCTCCAGGGGGCGTTGATGGTTCACCCCTCCACTTT. Joined to the reference TRBV14 and TRBJ1-6 proteins, this CDR3 gives the full variable domain: EAGVTQFPSHSVIEKGQTVTLRCDPISGHDNLYWYRRVMGKEIKFLLHFVKESKQDESGMPNNRFLAERTGGTYSTLKVQPAELEDSGVYFCASSVPPGGVDGSPLHFGNGTRLTVT.